Each of the 14 T cell receptor beta chains below was sequenced from the same sample in a study. TCRdb re-derived calls from the 5' RACE reads in MiXCR, one entry per CDR3 protein. The sample lists 55,000 to 75,000 distinct CDR3 sequences, around 30% occurring once. The sequenced sample was tumor-infiltrating naive CD4+ T cells sorted from the breast tumor. Subset denoted: naive CD4+ T cells, CD4+CD45RA+CD25-. Every receptor here comes from a female donor with breast cancer.

This clonotype was seen just once. The gene calls are TRBV28 and TRBJ1-6, with D hard to call. The CDR3 is made up of 14 amino acids. Germline CDR1 reads MDHEN; CDR2 reads SYDVKM. V dropped 6 bases and J dropped 4 bases, with 10 bases sitting between them. Written as DNA, the CDR3 is TGTGCCAGCAGCCGAGAGCTTTATAATTCACCCCTCCACTTT. Translated, it gives CASSRELYNSPLHF.

The CDR3 DNA is TGCGCCAGCAGCCAAGTAGACGGACAGGCGCAAGAGACCCAGTACTTC. Translation gives CASSQVDGQAQETQYF. The chain carries TRBV4-1 and TRBJ2-5, with TRBD1 matching 7 bases. Germline V gene sequence: CDR1 MGHRA, CDR2 YSYEKL. This CDR3 contains 16 residues. Unmatched junction bases numbered 7, after V lost 1 base and J lost 2 bases.

This clonotype was counted only a few times. The V gene is TRBV4-1, the J gene TRBJ1-1, with a weak D call TRBD1 (6 bases). Germline V gene lookup returns CDR1 MGHRA and CDR2 YSYEKL. CDR3 length: 15 amino acids. V lost 4 bases and J 1 base, leaving 13 bases between the germline ends. CDR3 in DNA: TGCGCCAGCAGCCCAAGGGGGGCCCAGAACACTGAAGCTTTCTTT. It encodes CASSPRGAQNTEAFF.

This chain connects TRBV4-1 to TRBJ2-3, with 11 bases lining up with TRBD2. The trim removed 0 bases at V and 10 bases at J, leaving 3 bases unmatched. This CDR3 region has 14 residues. CDR1 is MGHRA, CDR2 YSYEKL, per germline. DNA for the CDR3: TGCGCCAGCAGCCAAGACCCTAGCGGGGGGCCGCAGTATTTT. It is translated as CASSQDPSGGPQYF.

This clonotype was detected many times. V gene TRBV29-1 combines with J gene TRBJ2-6, with D possibly being TRBD1 or TRBD2 (6 bases each). The V gene lost 6 bases and the J gene lost 2 bases, with 8 bases spanning the gap. From germline, CDR1 is SQVTM and CDR2 ANQGSEA. The CDR3 totals 13 residues. The CDR3 spells CSVGGTGANVLTF. The CDR3 DNA is TGCAGCGTAGGGGGGACTGGGGCCAACGTCCTGACTTTC.

The chain links TRBV7-2 to TRBJ1-1; D remains ambiguous. In germline, CDR1 is SGHTA, CDR2 FQGNSA. The CDR3 totals 16 residues. V was pared by 2 bases and J by 4 bases, with 17 bases between. The CDR3 coding sequence is TGTGCCAGCAGCTTATATGGCTCGGTTCAGCCCACTGAAGCTTTCTTT. Translating gives CASSLYGSVQPTEAFF.

This clonotype was recorded only once. A much larger clone differs from this one at a single base, so this may be a read error. This chain joins TRBV6-5 and TRBJ2-7; the D gene is possibly TRBD1 (5 bases). The V and J ends lost 3 bases and 9 bases respectively, with 18 bases between them. Looked up from germline, CDR1 is MNHEY and CDR2 is SVGAGI. The CDR3 sequence is 14 residues long. Here the CDR3 reads CASSYSVYRSVQYF. The CDR3 DNA follows: TGTGCCAGCAGTTATTCCGTCTACAGGTCCGTGCAGTACTTC.

Details on this clonotype: The junction departs from the called germline gene at one end, perhaps through a read error. This chain connects TRBV27 to TRBJ2-2; a possible D gene is TRBD1 (6 bases). Per the germline V gene, CDR1 is MNHEY and CDR2 is SMNVEV (reference sequence). The CDR3 consists of 14 residues. Written as DNA, the CDR3 is TGTACCAGCAGACAGAACAGGGTGACCGGGGAGCTGTTTTTT. Amino acid sequence: CTSRQNRVTGELFF.

Many counts were recorded for this clonotype. V is TRBV5-1 and J is TRBJ1-2; D is uncertain. Germline loops: CDR1 SGHRS, CDR2 YFSETQ. The V and J ends lost 1 base and 4 bases respectively, with 11 bases between them. The CDR3 is made up of 14 amino acids. CDR3 DNA: TGCGCCAGCAGCTTGAACCAGGCCCTCTATGGCTACACCTTC. Encoded protein: CASSLNQALYGYTF.

This clonotype has only a few counts. This chain joins TRBV20-1 and TRBJ2-7; 7 nucleotides agree with TRBD1. The CDR3 loop spans 13 amino acids. The J segment lost 4 bases and the V segment lost 6 bases, leaving 9 bases of the junction unmatched. CDR1 and CDR2 from the germline V gene are DFQATT and SNEGSKA (reference sequence). The CDR3 is CSATDRERYEQYF. CDR3 sequence (DNA): TGCAGTGCAACCGACAGGGAACGATACGAGCAGTACTTC.

The chain couples TRBV30 to TRBJ1-1; no clear D. CDR1 is GTSNPN and CDR2 is SVGIG in the germline V gene (reference sequence). The V gene lost 2 bases and the J gene lost 0 bases, with 7 bases spanning the gap. The CDR3 extends over 13 amino acids. Written as DNA, the CDR3 is TGTGCCTGGAGTCCCTTGGTGAACACTGAAGCTTTCTTT. Its protein product is CAWSPLVNTEAFF.

The V and J genes are TRBV5-5 and TRBJ1-1, with 7 bases aligning to TRBD1. Germline CDR1 SGHKS, CDR2 YYEKEE (reference sequence). The CDR3 sequence is 14 residues long. V dropped 4 bases and J dropped 1; count of bases not matched to a gene: 4. DNA of the CDR3: TGTGCCAGCAGCCGACAGGGTTGGAACACTGAAGCTTTCTTT. Translated: CASSRQGWNTEAFF. Filled out from reference TRBV5-5 and TRBJ1-1, the complete variable domain reads DAGVTQSPTHLIKTRGQQVTLRCSPISGHKSVSWYQQVLGQGPQFIFQYYEKEERGRGNFPDRFSARQFPNYSSELNVNALLLGDSALYLCASSRQGWNTEAFFGQGTRLTVV.

The chain couples TRBV20-1 to TRBJ1-3, with D unclear. This CDR3 is built from 13 residues. Germline V gene data show CDR1 as DFQATT and CDR2 as SNEGSKA (reference sequence). Trimming removed 7 bases at V and 0 bases at J, with 10 bases between. In DNA form, the CDR3 reads TGCAGTGTCCCACGCCACTCTGGAAACACCATATATTTT. As protein: CSVPRHSGNTIYF.

This clonotype showed up many times. The genes are TRBV12-3 or TRBV12-4 and TRBJ2-2; D unclear. V was shortened by 3 bases and J by 0 bases, with 5 bases between the two germline ends. The length of the CDR3 is 14 residues. The CDR3 sequence is CASSFRANTGELFF. CDR3 in DNA: TGTGCCAGCAGTTTTCGCGCGAACACCGGGGAGCTGTTTTTT.